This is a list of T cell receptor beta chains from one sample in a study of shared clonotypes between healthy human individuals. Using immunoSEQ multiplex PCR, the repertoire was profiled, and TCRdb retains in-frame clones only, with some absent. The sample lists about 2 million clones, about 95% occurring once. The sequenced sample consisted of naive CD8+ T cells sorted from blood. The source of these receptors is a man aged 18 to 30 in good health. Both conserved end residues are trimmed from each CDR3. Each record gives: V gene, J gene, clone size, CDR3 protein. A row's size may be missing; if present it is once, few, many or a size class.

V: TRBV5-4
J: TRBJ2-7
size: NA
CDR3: ASREDRGLHEQY

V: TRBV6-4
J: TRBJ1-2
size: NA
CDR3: ATSWGGQNYGYT

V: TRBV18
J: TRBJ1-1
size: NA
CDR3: ASSPVASMNTEAF

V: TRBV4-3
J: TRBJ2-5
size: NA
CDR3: ASSQGLAGGYQETQY

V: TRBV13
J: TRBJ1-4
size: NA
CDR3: ASTQGPNEKLF

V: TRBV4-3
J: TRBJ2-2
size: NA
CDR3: ASSQDQGAMTGELF

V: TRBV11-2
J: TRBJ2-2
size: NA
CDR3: ASSLVGVTGSSGELF

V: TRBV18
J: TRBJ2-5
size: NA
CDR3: ASSLTEISVQETQY

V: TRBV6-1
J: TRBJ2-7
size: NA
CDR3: AGGPESSYEQY

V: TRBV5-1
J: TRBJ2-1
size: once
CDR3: ASSLAGSSYNEQF

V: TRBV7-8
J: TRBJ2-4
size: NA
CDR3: ASSLELAGAGPKNIQY

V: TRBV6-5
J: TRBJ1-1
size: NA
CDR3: ASTTGAGTEAF

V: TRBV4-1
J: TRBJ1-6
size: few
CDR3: ASSQIGNSPLH

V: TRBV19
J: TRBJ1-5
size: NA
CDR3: ASSTAGGTQPQH

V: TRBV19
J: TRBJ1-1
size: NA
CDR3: ASSTLGDEAF

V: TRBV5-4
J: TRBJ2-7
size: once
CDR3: ASSPGSGYEQY

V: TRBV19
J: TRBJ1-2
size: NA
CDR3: ASSIGTGIGYT

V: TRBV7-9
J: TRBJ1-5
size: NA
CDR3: ASSQPGEGQPQH

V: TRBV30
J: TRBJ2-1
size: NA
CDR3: AWSRLAGYNEQF

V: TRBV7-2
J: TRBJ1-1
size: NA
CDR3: ASSLGSGTTEAF

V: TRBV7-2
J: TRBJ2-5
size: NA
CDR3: ASSLVTGGGLETQY

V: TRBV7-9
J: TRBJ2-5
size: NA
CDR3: ASSLVSAGGDETQY

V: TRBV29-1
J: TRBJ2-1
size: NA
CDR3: SVEGWQPGQGRNEQF

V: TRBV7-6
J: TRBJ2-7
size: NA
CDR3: ASSQGFEVTEQY

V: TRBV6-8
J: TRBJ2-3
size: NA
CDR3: ASRPGLQEDTQY

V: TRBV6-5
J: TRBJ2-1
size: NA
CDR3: ASSYSSGERSNEQF

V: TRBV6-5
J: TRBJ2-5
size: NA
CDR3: ASSSLDPAQTQY

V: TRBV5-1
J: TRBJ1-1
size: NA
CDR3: ASSLGQADTEAF

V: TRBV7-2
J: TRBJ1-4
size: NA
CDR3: ASSLENRANEKLF

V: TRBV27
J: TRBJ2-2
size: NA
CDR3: ASSPGTLNTGELF

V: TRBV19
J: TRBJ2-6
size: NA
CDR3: ASSIEASGANVLT

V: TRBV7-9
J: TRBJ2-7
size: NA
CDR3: ASSFRDRGFYEQY

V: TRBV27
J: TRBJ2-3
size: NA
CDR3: ASSLMVTDTQY

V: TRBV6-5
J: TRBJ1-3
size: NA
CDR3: ASSYNWANEFHTIY

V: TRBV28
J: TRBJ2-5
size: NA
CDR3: ASSPGGETQY

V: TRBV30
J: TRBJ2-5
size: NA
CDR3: AWSGGTKQETQY

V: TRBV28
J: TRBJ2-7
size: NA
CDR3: ASSFGQLYEQY

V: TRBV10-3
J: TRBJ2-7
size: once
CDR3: AISEGGRADEQY

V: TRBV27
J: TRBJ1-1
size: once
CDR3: ASRPIQDYNTEAF

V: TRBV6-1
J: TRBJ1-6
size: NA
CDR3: ASSSTGNSPLH

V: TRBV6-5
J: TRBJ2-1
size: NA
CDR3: ASSYQGGHNEQF

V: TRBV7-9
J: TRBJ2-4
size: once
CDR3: ASSYTQGGKNIQY